This entry describes one T cell receptor (beta chain). Antigen specificity is unknown. Patients picked for sequencing had shown CD8+CD57+ cell expansion detected by flow cytometry. Blood came from patients not yet given any therapy. The entry originates in a study of CD8+CD57+ T cells in acquired aplastic anemia. Study as a whole: On average, sorted CD4+ and CD8+ cells gave about 2.9 ug of DNA.

TCR beta VDJ and CDR3 profiling used genomic DNA as template. TCRdb reanalysed the reads using MiXCR and keeps one entry per CDR3 protein. The top ten clones hold approximately 9.7% of a sample with around 170,000 distinct CDR3 sequences, around 47% of them seen once. The CDR3 loop spans 13 amino acids. With 10 bases removed from V and 6 bases from J, the gap between germline ends came to 17 bases. CDR1 and CDR2 from the germline V gene are ENHRY and SYGVKD. Study outcomes and limitations: Patients and controls shared under 35 CD8+ CDR3 sequences, which appeared highly expressed in patients and within their immunodominant clones. Patient and control CD8+ Simpson's diversity was not significantly different.

This receptor was taken from a human donor with aplastic anemia. This rearrangement joins TRBV10-3 to TRBJ2-3, with D tentatively TRBD1 or TRBD2 (5 bases each). The sequencing input was sorted CD4+, CD8+, or CD8+CD57+ T cells (not recorded which) from PBMCs. The CDR3 here is CATLGHPMDTQYF. In nucleotides, the CDR3 is TGTGCCACACTAGGACACCCAATGGATACGCAGTATTTT.